This is a list of T cell receptor beta chains from one sample in a study of T-cell reconstitution after alpha-beta-depleted transplantation in children. TCRdb fed the PCR reads into MiXCR, producing one record per CDR3 protein. The sample records some 590,000 distinct CDR3 sequences, over 9.5% being singletons. The input for sequencing was PBMCs from the stem cell graft donor, taken from the stem cell graft. All receptors derive from a human donor who donated a stem cell graft to a child with acute myeloid leukemia. CDR3s include the opening cysteine and the closing phenylalanine or tryptophan. D genes are given only for firm matches. Expanded clones are given a class, and other clones once, few, many or no size at all.

V gene	J gene	CDR3 length	D gene	clone size	CDR3 protein	CDR3 DNA
TRBV14	TRBJ2-7	11	NA	few	CASGTFHEQYF	TGTGCCAGCGGGACATTCCACGAGCAGTACTTC
TRBV23-1	TRBJ2-7	16	TRBD2	NA	CASSQPWREGPYEQYF	TGCGCCAGCAGTCAACCGTGGCGGGAGGGCCCCTACGAGCAGTACTTC
TRBV20-1	TRBJ2-7	15	TRBD2	many	CSAGTSGRDLEEQYF	TGCAGTGCTGGGACTAGCGGGAGGGATCTAGAAGAGCAGTACTTC
TRBV29-1	TRBJ2-7	13	TRBD1	NA	CSVAGTGKREQYF	TGCAGCGTCGCCGGGACAGGGAAAAGGGAGCAGTACTTC
TRBV30	TRBJ2-6	16	NA	NA	CACTTTTLSGANVLTF	TGTGCCTGTACGACCACGACCCTCTCTGGGGCCAACGTCCTGACTTTC
TRBV30	TRBJ2-7	13	NA	few	CASAPGHNYEQYF	TGTGCCTCTGCCCCGGGACATAACTACGAGCAGTACTTC
TRBV10-3	TRBJ2-7	16	TRBD2	few	CAISERSGRPRGEQYF	TGTGCCATCAGTGAGCGGAGCGGGAGGCCTCGCGGCGAGCAGTACTTC
TRBV5-6	TRBJ2-2	17	TRBD2	NA	CASSSWPAGRATGELFF	TGTGCCAGCAGCTCCTGGCCAGCCGGGAGGGCCACCGGGGAGCTGTTTTTT
TRBV18	TRBJ2-1	15	NA	NA	CASSQSTGDYNEQFF	TGTGCCAGCTCACAAAGCACGGGGGACTACAATGAGCAGTTCTTC
TRBV20-1	TRBJ2-1	16	NA	NA	CSATRPGANSYNEQFF	TGCAGTGCTACCAGGCCGGGAGCCAACTCCTACAATGAGCAGTTCTTC
TRBV5-1	TRBJ2-7	14	NA	many	CASSPGGEAYEQYF	TGCGCCAGCAGTCCAGGAGGGGAAGCCTACGAGCAGTACTTC
TRBV29-1	TRBJ2-7	13	TRBD2	NA	CSVLTSGTYEQYF	TGCAGCGTCCTAACTAGCGGGACCTACGAGCAGTACTTC
TRBV5-8	TRBJ2-2	17	NA	NA	CASSSRAQGSRAGELFF	TGTGCCAGCAGCTCCCGCGCGCAGGGCAGTAGAGCCGGGGAGCTGTTTTTT
TRBV20-1	TRBJ2-3	14	NA	few	CSASLGDTVDTQYF	TGCAGTGCTAGCCTAGGTGACACGGTAGATACGCAGTATTTT
TRBV7-9	TRBJ1-1	15	TRBD1	few	CASSSPDRANTEAFF	TGTGCCAGCAGCTCCCCGGACAGGGCGAACACTGAAGCTTTCTTT
TRBV7-3	TRBJ2-3	17	NA	NA	CASSLRGGDSFTDTQYF	TGTGCCAGCAGCTTAAGGGGCGGGGACTCTTTCACAGATACGCAGTATTTT
TRBV15	TRBJ2-3	13	NA	many	CATSRDSTDTQYF	TGTGCCACCAGCAGAGACAGCACAGATACGCAGTATTTT
TRBV6-2/TRBV6-3	TRBJ2-1	12	NA	NA	CASSSQPNEQFF	TGTGCCAGCAGTTCCCAGCCCAATGAGCAGTTCTTC
TRBV14	TRBJ2-5	15	NA	few	CASSQVRGMQETQYF	TGTGCCAGCAGCCAAGTTCGGGGAATGCAAGAGACCCAGTACTTC
TRBV10-3	TRBJ2-2	16	NA	NA	CAISESGRANTGELFF	TGTGCCATCAGTGAGTCGGGACGAGCGAACACCGGGGAGCTGTTTTTT
TRBV29-1	TRBJ2-3	18	NA	many	CSVDSPPGRATSTDTQYF	TGCAGCGTTGATTCCCCCCCCGGGAGAGCCACTAGCACAGATACGCAGTATTTT
TRBV30	TRBJ1-2	15	TRBD1	NA	CAWSLGGQGDYGYTF	TGTGCCTGGAGTTTGGGCGGACAGGGCGATTATGGCTACACCTTC
TRBV9	TRBJ2-7	15	NA	few	CASSVEERSSYEQYF	TGTGCCAGCAGCGTAGAGGAGCGGAGCTCCTACGAGCAGTACTTC
TRBV20-1	TRBJ2-2	13	NA	many	CSARVRNTGELFF	TGCAGTGCTAGAGTCCGGAACACCGGGGAGCTGTTTTTT
TRBV5-5	TRBJ1-2	11	NA	many	CASSFRDGYTF	TGTGCCAGCAGCTTCCGGGATGGCTACACCTTC
TRBV6-2/TRBV6-3	TRBJ2-1	15	TRBD2	NA	CAARASGRVNNEQFF	TGTGCCGCCCGGGCTAGCGGGAGGGTTAACAATGAGCAGTTCTTC
TRBV29-1	TRBJ2-7	15	TRBD2	many	CSVGLISGRAAEQYF	TGCAGCGTTGGGCTGATTAGCGGGAGGGCCGCCGAGCAGTACTTC
TRBV20-1	TRBJ2-5	13	NA	many	CSAREASLETQYF	TGCAGTGCTAGAGAGGCTAGTCTGGAGACCCAGTACTTC
TRBV24-1	TRBJ2-7	12	TRBD1	many	CATEDRGHEQYF	TGTGCCACCGAGGACAGGGGGCACGAGCAGTACTTC
TRBV6-2/TRBV6-3	TRBJ2-1	13	NA	few	CASDQMASHEQFF	TGTGCCAGCGACCAAATGGCATCTCATGAGCAGTTCTTC
TRBV30	TRBJ1-3	16	NA	NA	CAWTLFTGGHRNTIYF	TGTGCCTGGACCCTCTTTACCGGGGGACACAGAAACACCATATATTTT
TRBV12-3/TRBV12-4	TRBJ2-5	13	NA	many	CASGLAVGETQYF	TGTGCCAGCGGGTTGGCGGTAGGGGAGACCCAGTACTTC
TRBV6-2/TRBV6-3	TRBJ2-5	13	NA	few	CASRPPREETQYF	TGTGCCAGCAGACCGCCCAGAGAAGAGACCCAGTACTTC
TRBV15	TRBJ2-3	13	NA	few	CATSRDRADTQYF	TGTGCCACCAGCAGAGACCGGGCGGATACGCAGTATTTT
TRBV2	TRBJ2-3	16	NA	few	CASSDVRAGSGDTQYF	TGTGCCAGCAGTGATGTACGGGCCGGGAGCGGCGATACGCAGTATTTT
TRBV6-2/TRBV6-3	TRBJ2-7	15	TRBD2	few	CASSGPAGLRYEQYF	TGTGCCAGCAGTGGTCCAGCGGGACTTCGGTACGAGCAGTACTTC
TRBV3-1	TRBJ1-2	14	NA	NA	CASSQPGTNYGYTF	TGTGCCAGCAGCCAACCCGGTACTAACTATGGCTACACCTTC
TRBV20-1	TRBJ2-7	12	NA	many	CSASQGHYEQYF	TGCAGTGCCTCCCAGGGGCACTACGAGCAGTACTTC
TRBV4-3	TRBJ2-1	16	NA	many	CASSPDTGLSYNEQFF	TGCGCCAGCAGCCCTGATACGGGGTTATCCTACAATGAGCAGTTCTTC
TRBV29-1	TRBJ2-3	14	NA	few	CSVEGGGPADTQYF	TGCAGCGTTGAGGGGGGAGGCCCCGCAGATACGCAGTATTTT
TRBV6-2/TRBV6-3	TRBJ2-2	18	TRBD2	NA	CASSSPASGTVHTGELFF	TGTGCCAGCAGCTCCCCAGCTAGCGGGACGGTCCACACCGGGGAGCTGTTTTTT
TRBV7-2	TRBJ1-2	16	TRBD1	NA	CASSLGLGQGDYGYTF	TGTGCCAGCAGCTTAGGGCTCGGACAGGGAGACTATGGCTACACCTTC
TRBV28	TRBJ1-5	13	NA	NA	CALGRGSNQPQHF	TGTGCCCTCGGACGAGGGTCCAATCAGCCCCAGCATTTT
TRBV12-3/TRBV12-4	TRBJ2-2	13	NA	many	CASSFEVGWELFF	TGTGCCAGCAGTTTTGAGGTGGGATGGGAGCTGTTTTTT
TRBV7-3	TRBJ2-1	21	TRBD2	NA	CASSLRLLAGGPAFSYNEQFF	TGTGCCAGCAGCTTACGTTTACTAGCGGGAGGGCCTGCGTTCAGTTACAATGAGCAGTTCTTC
TRBV10-3	TRBJ2-5	14	NA	few	CAISEGGAQETQYF	TGTGCCATCAGTGAGGGGGGAGCACAAGAGACCCAGTACTTC
TRBV15	TRBJ1-6	13	TRBD1	few	CATRGQLGSPLHF	TGTGCCACCAGGGGACAGCTCGGATCACCCCTCCACTTT
TRBV19	TRBJ2-5	14	NA	few	CASRHQGPGETQYF	TGTGCCAGTAGACATCAGGGACCCGGAGAGACCCAGTACTTC
TRBV5-1	TRBJ2-5	16	TRBD2	NA	CASSLGTSGGAGTQYF	TGCGCCAGCAGCCTAGGGACTAGCGGGGGAGCTGGGACCCAGTACTTC
TRBV11-2	TRBJ2-7	16	TRBD2	NA	CASSLPPGGAYYEQYF	TGTGCCAGCAGCCTACCCCCGGGAGGAGCATACTACGAGCAGTACTTC
TRBV7-2	TRBJ2-4	14	NA	few	CASSSTGFKNIQYF	TGTGCCAGCAGCTCAACAGGGTTCAAAAACATTCAGTACTTC
TRBV30	TRBJ2-7	13	NA	NA	CAWSGAGAYEQYF	TGTGCCTGGAGTGGGGCAGGGGCCTACGAGCAGTACTTC
TRBV20-1	TRBJ1-1	15	NA	few	CSARPQQGPNTEAFF	TGCAGTGCTAGGCCCCAGCAGGGACCGAACACTGAAGCTTTCTTT
TRBV6-2/TRBV6-3	TRBJ2-1	15	NA	NA	CASNLWGPGENEQFF	TGTGCCAGCAACTTATGGGGGCCGGGGGAAAATGAGCAGTTCTTC
TRBV7-9	TRBJ2-7	15	NA	NA	CASSFDSGASYEQYF	TGTGCCAGCAGTTTCGATAGCGGAGCCTCCTACGAGCAGTACTTC